This TCR beta chain is from a study of blood T cell repertoires in COVID-19. The overall study: The cDNA or gDNA used as material had been derived from T cells, B-cell-depleted T cells, or PBMCs.

CDR1 is KGHSH, CDR2 LQKENI, per germline. The ends were cut back, 1 base at V and 0 bases at J, with 16 bases in the middle. The CDR3 consists of 18 residues. In the original processing: How many nucleated cells were present was estimated from reference gene primer amplification. Sequenced by immunoSEQ multiplex PCR; TCRdb stores in-frame clones only, minus some. The V and J calls and the clone size are those of that table, but D and trimming were determined from the DNA. The sample contains more than 200,000 clones, 81% of which appear only once. Sequencing input: peripheral blood. V and J are TRBV18 and TRBJ1-3, with D tentatively TRBD1 (5 bases). The receptor's source is an elderly woman with acute or convalescent COVID-19. In DNA, the CDR3 is TGTGCCAGCTCACCACGAGTCCAGACAGCGAGCTCTGGAAACACCATATATTTT. It is translated as CASSPRVQTASSGNTIYF. The complete variable domain, with remaining parts taken from reference TRBV18 and TRBJ1-3, reads NAGVMQNPRHLVRRRGQEARLRCSPMKGHSHVYWYRQLPEEGLKFMVYLQKENIIDESGMPKERFSAEFPKEGPSILRIQQVVRGDSAAYFCASSPRVQTASSGNTIYFGEGSWLTVV.